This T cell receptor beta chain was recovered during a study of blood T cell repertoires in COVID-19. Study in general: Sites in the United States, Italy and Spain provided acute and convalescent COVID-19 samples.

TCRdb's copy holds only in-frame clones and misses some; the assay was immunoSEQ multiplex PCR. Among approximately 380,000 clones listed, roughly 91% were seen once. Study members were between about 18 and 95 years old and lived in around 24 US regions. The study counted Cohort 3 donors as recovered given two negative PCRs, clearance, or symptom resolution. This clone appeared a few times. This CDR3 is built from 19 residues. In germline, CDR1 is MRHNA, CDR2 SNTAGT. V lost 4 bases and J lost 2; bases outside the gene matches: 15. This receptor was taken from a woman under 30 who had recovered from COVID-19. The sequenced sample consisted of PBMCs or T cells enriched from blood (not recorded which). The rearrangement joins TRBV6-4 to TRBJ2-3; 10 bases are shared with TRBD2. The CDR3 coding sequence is TGTGCCAGCAGTGCGGAGGCCGTAGCGGGGGGAGAGGCCACAGATACGCAGTATTTT. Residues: CASSAEAVAGGEATDTQYF.